What follows is one TCR beta chain and its context. Original data processing: The assay estimated nucleated cells by amplifying reference gene primers. Clones were read by immunoSEQ multiplex PCR, and TCRdb kept only the in-frame ones, dropping some. V, J and clone size are those of that table, while D and trimming were read from the DNA. The repertoire holds 200,000 to 300,000 clones, with 84% as singletons. The ends lost 5 bases at V and 0 bases at J; junction bases unmatched: 8. Germline V gives CDR1 MNHEY, CDR2 SVGEGT. The CDR3 has 17 amino acids. The data originate from a study of blood T cell repertoires in COVID-19. Study summary: There were acute and convalescent COVID-19 samples, and they came from the United States, Italy and Spain. The cDNA or gDNA used as material had been derived from T cells, B-cell-depleted T cells, or PBMCs.

The TCR comes from a human donor in a cohort sampled during active COVID-19. The chain couples TRBV6-2 or TRBV6-3 to TRBJ2-1, with 9 positions matching TRBD1. Sequenced: peripheral blood. The CDR3 nucleotides are TGTGCCAGCAGTACACGCAGACAGGGGGGCTCCTACAATGAGCAGTTCTTC. As protein: CASSTRRQGGSYNEQFF.